Described below is a single T cell receptor (beta chain) sequence and its context. The entry originates in a study of CD8 T cells in Susac syndrome. After extraction with the RNeasy kit, 0.5 to 1 ug of the RNA was reverse transcribed using random hexamers. TCR beta CDR3 was amplified by immunoSEQ multiplex PCR. This amplification extended across 54 Vbeta and 13 Jbeta segments. TCRdb used MiXCR to reprocess the immunoSEQ multiplex PCR reads, holding one entry per CDR3 protein. Of hundreds of thousands of distinct CDR3 sequences detected, 93% appear once; the ten largest clones hold roughly 0.07%. Included as multiple sclerosis controls were treatment-naive patients who had stable or active relapsing-remitting disease. V was clipped by 3 bases and J by 1 base, with 16 bases between them. This CDR3 is built from 16 residues. CDR1 LNHDA and CDR2 SQIVND come from the germline V gene (reference sequence).

Sequenced input: CD4+ T cells from PBMCs. This TCR was sampled from a human donor with multiple sclerosis. The chain has TRBV19 and TRBJ2-7; D is possibly TRBD1 (6 bases). CDR3 amino acids: CASSIRRQDLSYEQYF. DNA of the CDR3: TGTGCCAGTAGTATCCGCAGACAGGACCTTTCCTACGAGCAGTACTTC.